In its sample, the clone carrying this T cell receptor (beta chain) was seen a few times. The junction differs from germline at one of its ends, possibly a read error. The sample comes from a study of response to subunit inactivated influenza vaccine. A single record per CDR3 protein comes from TCRdb applying MiXCR to the RT-PCR reads. Here the sample spans around 570,000 distinct CDR3 sequences, roughly 10% being singletons. The CDR3 has 15 amino acids. CDR1 is MNHEY, CDR2 SVGAGI, per germline. The sample also formed part of further work on T cells expressing NK-cell markers. That publication notes: What made the TCR beta cDNA was 5'RACE template switching with UMIs.

This clonotype was obtained from a man aged 45-60 years who received an inactivated influenza vaccine. The specimen comprised PBMCs from blood, sampled on the day of vaccination. This chain connects TRBV6-5 to TRBJ2-1, with no clear D. CDR3 nucleotides: TGTGCCAGCAGTTACTCGCCATCTATCTACGATGAGCAGTTCTTC. Translated: CASSYSPSIYDEQFF.